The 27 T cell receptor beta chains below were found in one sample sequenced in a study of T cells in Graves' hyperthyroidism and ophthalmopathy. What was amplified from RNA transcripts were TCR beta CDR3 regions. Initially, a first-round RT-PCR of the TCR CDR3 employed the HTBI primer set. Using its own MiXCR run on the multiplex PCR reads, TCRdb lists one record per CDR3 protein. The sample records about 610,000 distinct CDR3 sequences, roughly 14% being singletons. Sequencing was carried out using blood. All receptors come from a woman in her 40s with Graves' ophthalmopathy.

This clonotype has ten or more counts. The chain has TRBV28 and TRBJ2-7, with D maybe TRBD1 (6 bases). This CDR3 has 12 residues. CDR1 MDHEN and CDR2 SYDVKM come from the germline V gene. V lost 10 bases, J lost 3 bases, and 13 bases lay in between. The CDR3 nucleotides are TGTGCCACCCGGACAGACCACTACGAGCAGTACTTC. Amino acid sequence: CATRTDHYEQYF.

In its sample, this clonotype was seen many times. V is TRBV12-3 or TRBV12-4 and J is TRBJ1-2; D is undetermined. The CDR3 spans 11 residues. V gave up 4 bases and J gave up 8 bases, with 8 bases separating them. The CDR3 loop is CASSSLEGYTF. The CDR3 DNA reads TGTGCCAGCAGTTCCCTTGAAGGCTACACCTTC.

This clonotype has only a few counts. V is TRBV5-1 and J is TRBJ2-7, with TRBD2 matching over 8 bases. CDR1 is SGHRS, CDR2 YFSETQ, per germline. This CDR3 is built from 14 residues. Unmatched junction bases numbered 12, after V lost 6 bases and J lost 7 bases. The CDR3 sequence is CASNREGALEEQYF. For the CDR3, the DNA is TGCGCCAGCAACCGGGAGGGAGCCCTCGAGGAGCAGTACTTC.

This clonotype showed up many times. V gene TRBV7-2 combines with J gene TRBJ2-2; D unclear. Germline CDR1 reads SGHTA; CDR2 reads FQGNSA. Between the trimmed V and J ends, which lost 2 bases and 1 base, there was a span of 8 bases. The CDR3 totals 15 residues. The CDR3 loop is CASSLRFLNTGELFF. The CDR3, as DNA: TGTGCCAGCAGCTTACGCTTCCTGAACACCGGGGAGCTGTTTTTT.

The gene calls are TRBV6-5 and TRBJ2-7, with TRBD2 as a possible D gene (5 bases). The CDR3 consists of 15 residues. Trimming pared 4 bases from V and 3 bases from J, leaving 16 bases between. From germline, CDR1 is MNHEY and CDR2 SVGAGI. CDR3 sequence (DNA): TGTGCCAGCAGTTCCCGGACTCGTACCAACTACGAGCAGTACTTC. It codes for CASSSRTRTNYEQYF.

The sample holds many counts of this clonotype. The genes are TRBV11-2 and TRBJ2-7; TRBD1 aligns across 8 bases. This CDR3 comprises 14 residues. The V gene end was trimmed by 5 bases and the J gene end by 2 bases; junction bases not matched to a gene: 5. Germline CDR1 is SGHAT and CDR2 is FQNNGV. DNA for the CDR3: TGTGCCAGCAGCCAGAGGACAGGGACCTACGAGCAGTACTTC. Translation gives CASSQRTGTYEQYF.

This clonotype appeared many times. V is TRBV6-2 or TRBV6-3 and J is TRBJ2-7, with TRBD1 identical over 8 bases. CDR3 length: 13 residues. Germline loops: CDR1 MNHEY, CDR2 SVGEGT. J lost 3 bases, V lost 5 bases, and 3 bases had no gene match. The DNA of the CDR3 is TGTGCCAGCAGTGGGGACAGGTTCTACGAGCAGTACTTC. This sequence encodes CASSGDRFYEQYF.

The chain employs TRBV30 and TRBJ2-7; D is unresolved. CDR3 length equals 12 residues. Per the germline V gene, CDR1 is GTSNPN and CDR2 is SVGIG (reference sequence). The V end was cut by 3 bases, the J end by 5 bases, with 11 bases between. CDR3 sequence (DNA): TGTGCCTGGAGCTTCACCGAAGACGAGCAGTACTTC. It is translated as CAWSFTEDEQYF.

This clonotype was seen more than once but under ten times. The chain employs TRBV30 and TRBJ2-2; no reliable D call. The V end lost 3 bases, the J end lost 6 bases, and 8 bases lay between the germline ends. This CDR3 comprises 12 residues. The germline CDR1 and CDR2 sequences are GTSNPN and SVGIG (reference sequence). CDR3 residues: CAWSHGSGELFF. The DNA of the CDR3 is TGTGCCTGGAGCCACGGTTCCGGGGAGCTGTTTTTT.

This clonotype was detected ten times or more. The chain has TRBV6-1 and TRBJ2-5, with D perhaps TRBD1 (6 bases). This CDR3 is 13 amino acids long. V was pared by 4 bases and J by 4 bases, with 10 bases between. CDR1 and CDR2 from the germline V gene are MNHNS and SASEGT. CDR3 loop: CASSARGGETQYF. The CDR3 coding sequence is TGTGCCAGCAGTGCAAGAGGGGGAGAGACCCAGTACTTC.

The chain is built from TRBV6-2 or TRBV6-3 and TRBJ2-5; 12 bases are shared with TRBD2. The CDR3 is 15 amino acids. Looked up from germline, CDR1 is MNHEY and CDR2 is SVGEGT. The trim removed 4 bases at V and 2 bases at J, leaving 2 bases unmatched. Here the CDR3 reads CASSWTSGIQETQYF. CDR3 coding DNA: TGTGCCAGCAGTTGGACTAGCGGGATACAAGAGACCCAGTACTTC.

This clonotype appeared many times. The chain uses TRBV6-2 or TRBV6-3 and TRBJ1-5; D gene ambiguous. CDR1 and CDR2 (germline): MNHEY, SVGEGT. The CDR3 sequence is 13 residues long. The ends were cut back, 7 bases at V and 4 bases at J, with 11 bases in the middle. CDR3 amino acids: CASMGSLNQPQHF. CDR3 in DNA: TGTGCCAGCATGGGCAGCCTGAATCAGCCCCAGCATTTT.

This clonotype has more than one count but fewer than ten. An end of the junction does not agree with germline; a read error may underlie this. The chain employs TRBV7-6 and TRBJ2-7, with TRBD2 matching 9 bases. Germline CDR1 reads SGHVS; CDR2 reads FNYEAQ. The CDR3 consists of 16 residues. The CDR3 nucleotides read TGTGCCAACAGCCCCCTACTTAGCGGGAGTAGGGACGAGCAGTACTTC. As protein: CANSPLLSGSRDEQYF.

CDR3 DNA sequence: TGCAGTGCTAGAGATCCTAGAGGGGACCTCTACGAGCAGTACTTC. The encoded protein is CSARDPRGDLYEQYF. The J gene is TRBJ2-7, the V gene TRBV20-1, with D perhaps being TRBD1 or TRBD2 (5 bases each). The V and J ends lost 0 bases and 3 bases respectively, with 15 bases between them. This CDR3 comprises 15 residues. CDR1 and CDR2 from the germline V gene are DFQATT and SNEGSKA (reference sequence).

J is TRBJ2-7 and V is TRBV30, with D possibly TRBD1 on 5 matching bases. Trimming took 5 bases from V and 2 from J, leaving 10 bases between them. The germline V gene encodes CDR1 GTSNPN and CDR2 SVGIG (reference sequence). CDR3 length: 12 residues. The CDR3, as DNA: TGTGCCTGGGCAGGGTCCACCTACGAGCAGTACTTC. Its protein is CAWAGSTYEQYF.

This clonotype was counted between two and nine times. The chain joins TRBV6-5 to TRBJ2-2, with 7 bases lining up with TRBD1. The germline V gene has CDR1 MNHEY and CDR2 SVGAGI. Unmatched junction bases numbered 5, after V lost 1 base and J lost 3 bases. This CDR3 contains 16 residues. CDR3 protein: CASSYLGQLYTGELFF. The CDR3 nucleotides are TGTGCCAGCAGTTACTTGGGACAGCTTTACACCGGGGAGCTGTTTTTT.

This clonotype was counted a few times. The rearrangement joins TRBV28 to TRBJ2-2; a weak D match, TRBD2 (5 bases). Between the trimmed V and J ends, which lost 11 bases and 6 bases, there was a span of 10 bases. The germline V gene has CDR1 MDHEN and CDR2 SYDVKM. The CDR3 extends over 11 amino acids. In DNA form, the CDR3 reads TGTGCCGCCACCGGGGCCGGGGAGCTGTTTTTT. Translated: CAATGAGELFF.

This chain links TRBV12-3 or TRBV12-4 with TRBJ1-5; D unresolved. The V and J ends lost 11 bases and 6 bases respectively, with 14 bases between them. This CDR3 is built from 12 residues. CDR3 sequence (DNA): TGTGCCTCACACGGTCGTGGTCAGCCCCAGCATTTT. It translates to CASHGRGQPQHF.

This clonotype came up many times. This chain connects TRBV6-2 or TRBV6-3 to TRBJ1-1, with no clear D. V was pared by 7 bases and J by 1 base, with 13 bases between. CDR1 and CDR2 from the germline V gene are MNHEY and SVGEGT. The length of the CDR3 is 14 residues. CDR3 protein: CASTVRPPNTEAFF. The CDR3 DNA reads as TGTGCCAGCACCGTCAGGCCTCCGAACACTGAAGCTTTCTTT.

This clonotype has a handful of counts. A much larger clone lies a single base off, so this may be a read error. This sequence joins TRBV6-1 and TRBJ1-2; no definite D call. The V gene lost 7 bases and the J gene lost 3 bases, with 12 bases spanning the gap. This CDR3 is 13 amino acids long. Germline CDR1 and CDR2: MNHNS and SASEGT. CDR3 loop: CASNPTSHYGYTF. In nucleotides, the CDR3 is TGTGCCAGCAATCCAACATCCCACTATGGCTACACCTTC.

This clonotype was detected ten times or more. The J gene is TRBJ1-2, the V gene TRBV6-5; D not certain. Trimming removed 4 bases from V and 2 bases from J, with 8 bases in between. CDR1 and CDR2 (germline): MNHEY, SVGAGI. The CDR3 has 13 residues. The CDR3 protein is CASSSDGNYGYTF. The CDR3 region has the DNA TGTGCCAGCAGTTCGGACGGCAACTATGGCTACACCTTC.

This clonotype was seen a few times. The CDR3 region has the DNA TGCGCCAGCAGAGGTCCCGGGGAGCTGTTTTTT. This sequence encodes CASRGPGELFF. The V and J genes are TRBV5-1 and TRBJ2-2; no definite D call. CDR3 size: 11 residues. Trimming pared 5 bases from V and 6 bases from J, leaving 5 bases between. The germline CDR1 and CDR2 sequences are SGHRS and YFSETQ.

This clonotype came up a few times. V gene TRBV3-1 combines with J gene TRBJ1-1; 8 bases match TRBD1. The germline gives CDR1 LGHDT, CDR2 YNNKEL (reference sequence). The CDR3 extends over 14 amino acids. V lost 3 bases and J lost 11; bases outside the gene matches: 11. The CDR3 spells CASSQGTGVWEAFF. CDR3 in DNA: TGTGCCAGCAGCCAGGGGACAGGCGTTTGGGAGGCTTTCTTT.

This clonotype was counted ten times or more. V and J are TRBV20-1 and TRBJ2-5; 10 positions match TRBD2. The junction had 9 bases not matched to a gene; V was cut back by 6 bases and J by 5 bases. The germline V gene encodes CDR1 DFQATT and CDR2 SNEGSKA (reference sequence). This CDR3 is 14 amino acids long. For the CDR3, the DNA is TGCAGTGCGTATCCTAGCGGGAGAAGGGAGACCCAGTACTTC. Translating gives CSAYPSGRRETQYF.

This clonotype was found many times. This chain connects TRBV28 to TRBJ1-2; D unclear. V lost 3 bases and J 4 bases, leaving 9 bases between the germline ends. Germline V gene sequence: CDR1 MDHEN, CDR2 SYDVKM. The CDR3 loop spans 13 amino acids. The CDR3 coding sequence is TGTGCCAGCAGTTTGCAAGACGGCTATGGCTACACCTTC. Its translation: CASSLQDGYGYTF.

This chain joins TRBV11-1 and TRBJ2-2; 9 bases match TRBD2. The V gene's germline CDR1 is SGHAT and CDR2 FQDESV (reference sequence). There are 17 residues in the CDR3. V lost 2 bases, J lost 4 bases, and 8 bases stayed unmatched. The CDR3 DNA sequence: TGTGCCAGCAGCTTACTCTGGCTAGCGGGGACCACCGGGGAGCTGTTTTTT. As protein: CASSLLWLAGTTGELFF.

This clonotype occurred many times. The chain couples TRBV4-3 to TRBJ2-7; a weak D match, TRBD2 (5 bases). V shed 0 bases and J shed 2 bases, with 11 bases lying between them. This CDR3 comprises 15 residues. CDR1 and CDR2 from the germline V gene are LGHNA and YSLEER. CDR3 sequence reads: CASSQDRTLPYEQYF. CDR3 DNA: TGCGCCAGCAGCCAAGATCGGACTTTGCCCTACGAGCAGTACTTC.